The 27 T cell receptor beta chains given below trace back to one sample, sequenced in a study of blood T cell repertoires in COVID-19. Sequenced by immunoSEQ multiplex PCR; TCRdb stores in-frame clones only, minus some. The sample holds 84,000 or so clones, approximately 92% seen once. Source material: peripheral blood. The origin of the receptors is a woman aged 60-75 years with active COVID-19.

The J gene is TRBJ2-7, the V gene TRBV7-9, with a possible D match to TRBD2 (5 bases). The CDR3 is 14 amino acids. V gave up 6 bases and J gave up 1 base, with 13 bases separating them. From germline, CDR1 is SEHNR and CDR2 FQNEAQ (reference sequence). The CDR3 nucleotides read TGTGCCAGCAGTTTCGAGGGCAGTTCCTACGAGCAGTACTTC. Translation gives CASSFEGSSYEQYF.

The V gene is TRBV7-2, the J gene TRBJ2-2; perhaps TRBD1 as D (5 bases). Per the germline V gene, CDR1 is SGHTA and CDR2 is FQGNSA. With 1 base removed from V and 7 bases from J, the gap between germline ends came to 16 bases. There are 16 residues in the CDR3. DNA for the CDR3: TGTGCCAGCAGCTTAGGACAGCCTGCGGTAGGCGGGGAGCTGTTTTTT. Protein product: CASSLGQPAVGGELFF. Supplemented by reference TRBV7-2 and TRBJ2-2, the full variable domain reads GAGVSQSPSNKVTEKGKDVELRCDPISGHTALYWYRQSLGQGLEFLIYFQGNSAPDKSGLPSDRFSAERTGGSVSTLTIQRTQQEDSAVYLCASSLGQPAVGGELFFGEGSRLTVL.

The chain carries TRBV28 and TRBJ1-5; 11 positions match TRBD1. The length of the CDR3 is 15 residues. The V segment lost 6 bases and the J segment 4 bases; nucleotides outside the gene matches: 5. Germline CDR1 reads MDHEN; CDR2 reads SYDVKM. In DNA form, the CDR3 reads TGTGCCAGCAGGGTAGGGACAGGGGGAAATCAGCCCCAGCATTTT. Protein: CASRVGTGGNQPQHF.

CDR3 loop: CASSLGRAYGYTF. The CDR3 DNA reads TGTGCCAGCAGTTTAGGCAGGGCGTATGGCTACACCTTC. The chain links TRBV12-3 or TRBV12-4 to TRBJ1-2; D perhaps matches TRBD1 (5 bases). V lost 1 base, J lost 5 bases, and 8 bases lay in between. The CDR3 loop spans 13 amino acids.

The gene calls are TRBV11-3 and TRBJ1-6, with TRBD1 as a possible D gene (5 bases). V lost 3 bases to trimming and J lost 8 bases, with 11 bases between them. This CDR3 is built from 14 residues. CDR1 is SGHNT, CDR2 YENEEA, per germline. In DNA, the CDR3 is TGTGCCAGCAGCTTGGGGGGGAGGGATTCACCCCTCCACTTT. It is translated as CASSLGGRDSPLHF. The full variable domain, with the rest looked up from reference TRBV11-3 and TRBJ1-6, is EAGVVQSPRYKIIEKKQPVAFWCNPISGHNTLYWYLQNLGQGPELLIRYENEEAVDDSQLPKDRFSAERLKGVDSTLKIQPAELGDSAVYLCASSLGGRDSPLHFGNGTRLTVT.

This chain's CDR3 is CASSPQGRGGYTF. The CDR3 DNA reads as TGTGCCAGCAGCCCACAGGGGCGAGGTGGCTACACCTTC. This chain uses TRBV7-2 with TRBJ1-2, with 7 bases lining up with TRBD1. With V trimmed by 5 bases and J by 7 bases, 7 bases remained unmatched. This CDR3 has 13 residues. Germline V gene data show CDR1 as SGHTA and CDR2 as FQGNSA.

The genes are TRBV19 and TRBJ1-2, with D perhaps matching TRBD1 (5 bases). The CDR3 sequence is 13 residues long. Germline V gives CDR1 LNHDA, CDR2 SQIVND (reference sequence). V lost 5 bases and J lost 2, with 9 bases in between. The CDR3 here is CASSSRQNYGYTF. CDR3 nucleotides: TGTGCCAGTAGTTCCCGACAGAACTATGGCTACACCTTC.

Concerning this clone: Its ends do not fully match the called genes, so a read error is possible. This chain joins TRBV12-3 or TRBV12-4 and TRBJ2-5, with unresolved D. This CDR3 comprises 13 residues. CDR3 coding DNA: TGTGCCAGCAGCTTAGGAGAGAAAGAGACCCAGTACTTC. Translation gives CASSLGEKETQYF.

The table lists this clone with a count of one. V and J are TRBV7-2 and TRBJ2-4; TRBD1 matches at 9 bases. V lost 11 bases and J lost 7; bases outside the gene matches: 9. The CDR3 has 13 amino acids. CDR1 SGHTA and CDR2 FQGNSA come from the germline V gene. CDR3 DNA: TGTGCCGGAGGGAACAGGGGGCAGAACATTCAGTACTTC. This translates into CAGGNRGQNIQYF.

V gene TRBV28 combines with J gene TRBJ2-5; 8 bases line up with TRBD1. The V and J ends lost 2 bases and 9 bases, in that order; junction bases with no gene match: 5. The length of the CDR3 is 13 residues. Germline values: CDR1 MDHEN, CDR2 SYDVKM. CDR3 region: CASSLGTGLPQYF. CDR3 DNA sequence: TGTGCCAGCAGTTTAGGGACAGGTTTACCCCAGTACTTC.

V usage is TRBV10-2 and J usage is TRBJ1-4, with D unclear. This CDR3 spans 12 amino acids. Germline CDR1 reads WSHSY; CDR2 reads SAAADI. Deletions cut 3 bases from V and 10 bases from J, with 9 bases between. CDR3 sequence: CASSEGGVKLFF. The CDR3 nucleotides are TGCGCCAGCAGTGAAGGAGGTGTAAAACTGTTTTTT.

This sequence joins TRBV15 and TRBJ2-1, with D uncertain. This CDR3 spans 15 amino acids. With 0 bases removed from V and 8 bases from J, the gap between germline ends came to 14 bases. Looked up from germline, CDR1 is LNHNV and CDR2 is YYDKDF (reference sequence). The CDR3 protein is CATSRDLPQVHEQFF. DNA of the CDR3: TGTGCCACCAGCAGAGATCTCCCGCAGGTTCATGAGCAGTTCTTC.

V usage is TRBV30 and J usage is TRBJ2-2; 13 nucleotides match TRBD2. The ends lost 0 bases at V and 4 bases at J; junction bases unmatched: 14. The germline gives CDR1 GTSNPN, CDR2 SVGIG (reference sequence). There are 20 residues in the CDR3. The CDR3 DNA reads TGTGCCTGGAGTGTACAGGTCGGGACTAGCGGGATCCCGGCCACCGGGGAGCTGTTTTTT. Residues: CAWSVQVGTSGIPATGELFF.

The genes are TRBV6-4 and TRBJ2-1; D not certain. CDR3 length equals 13 residues. V dropped 4 bases and J dropped 10 bases, with 14 bases sitting between them. Germline V lookup: CDR1 MRHNA, CDR2 SNTAGT. CDR3 loop: CASSAVRIEEQFF. Here the CDR3 DNA reads TGTGCCAGCAGTGCGGTCAGGATTGAGGAGCAGTTCTTC.

The CDR3 coding sequence is TGTGCCAGTAGGTCAGAGGGACTTGCGACTGAAGCTTTCTTT. It specifies CASRSEGLATEAFF. The chain has TRBV19 and TRBJ1-1, with a tentative D call TRBD1 (5 bases). V gave up 6 bases and J gave up 5 bases, with 16 bases separating them. Germline V gene sequence: CDR1 LNHDA, CDR2 SQIVND (reference sequence). This CDR3 spans 14 amino acids.

The gene calls are TRBV29-1 and TRBJ1-1, with 7 bases fitting TRBD1. This CDR3 is built from 15 residues. The V segment lost 2 bases and the J segment 0 bases; nucleotides outside the gene matches: 6. Germline lookup yields CDR1 SQVTM and CDR2 ANQGSEA. The chain's CDR3 is CSVERDRLMNTEAFF. The DNA of the CDR3 is TGCAGCGTTGAACGGGACAGACTAATGAACACTGAAGCTTTCTTT.

This clone was counted a few times. The V call is TRBV3-1 (or the pseudogene TRBV3-2), the J call TRBJ2-7; 9 bases fit TRBD2. The CDR3 has 16 residues. CDR1 and CDR2 from the germline V gene are LGHDT and YNNKEL (reference sequence). The ends lost 7 bases at V and 5 bases at J; junction bases unmatched: 15. This chain's CDR3 is CASTPWGSGGLNEQYF. Here the CDR3 DNA reads TGTGCCAGCACCCCGTGGGGTAGCGGGGGTCTGAACGAGCAGTACTTC.

The chain has TRBV19 and TRBJ1-2; the match to TRBD1 covers 7 bases. The CDR3 is 15 amino acids. Germline trimming cut 5 bases from V and 1 base from J; bases unmatched to any gene: 7. Germline assignment: CDR1 LNHDA and CDR2 SQIVND (reference sequence). The CDR3 is CASSQSRQGNYGYTF. CDR3 in DNA: TGTGCCAGTAGTCAGAGTCGACAGGGTAACTATGGCTACACCTTC. The full variable domain, completed using reference TRBV19 and TRBJ1-2, is DGGITQSPKYLFRKEGQNVTLSCEQNLNHDAMYWYRQDPGQGLRLIYYSQIVNDFQKGDIAEGYSVSREKKESFPLTVTSAQKNPTAFYLCASSQSRQGNYGYTFGSGTRLTVV.

The chain couples TRBV19 to TRBJ2-2, with 8 positions matching TRBD1. Germline CDR1 reads LNHDA; CDR2 reads SQIVND (reference sequence). This CDR3 has 15 residues. The trim removed 6 bases at V and 1 base at J, leaving 4 bases unmatched. The CDR3 is CASRPGTGNTGELFF. In nucleotides, the CDR3 is TGTGCCAGTAGGCCCGGGACAGGGAACACCGGGGAGCTGTTTTTT.

V gene TRBV11-2 combines with J gene TRBJ2-2; 9 nucleotides line up with TRBD1. Germline CDR1 is SGHAT and CDR2 is FQNNGV. The CDR3 sequence is 14 residues long. The junction had 7 bases not matched to a gene; V was cut back by 10 bases and J by 4 bases. Written as DNA, the CDR3 is TGTGCCACCGTAGGGACAGGGATCACCGGGGAGCTGTTTTTT. Amino acids: CATVGTGITGELFF. Using reference TRBV11-2 and TRBJ2-2 for the parts outside the CDR3, the full variable domain is EAGVAQSPRYKIIEKRQSVAFWCNPISGHATLYWYQQILGQGPKLLIQFQNNGVVDDSQLPKDRFSAERLKGVDSTLKIQPAKLEDSAVYLCATVGTGITGELFFGEGSRLTVL.

The CDR3 here is CASRGTFYYEQYF. In DNA form, the CDR3 reads TGTGCCAGCAGGGGGACATTTTATTACGAGCAGTACTTC. V is TRBV2 and J is TRBJ2-7, with D perhaps TRBD1 (6 bases). This CDR3 region has 13 residues. Between the trimmed V and J ends, which lost 6 bases and 4 bases, there was a span of 13 bases. Germline V gene data show CDR1 as SNHLY and CDR2 as FYNNEI.

This clone has only one observation. The chain has TRBV4-2 and TRBJ2-7; D remains unclear. The germline V gene has CDR1 LGHNA and CDR2 YNFKEQ. The CDR3 spans 15 residues. V lost 1 base to trimming and J lost 7 bases, with 17 bases between them. The CDR3 loop is CASSQVSTVAREQYF. The DNA for the CDR3 is TGTGCCAGCAGCCAAGTTTCGACCGTGGCTAGGGAGCAGTACTTC.

The chain joins TRBV14 to TRBJ2-3; 11 nucleotides match TRBD2. Germline V gives CDR1 SGHDN, CDR2 FVKESK. The CDR3 is made up of 19 amino acids. V trimming: 1 base; J trimming: 0 bases; junction bases outside the gene matches: 9. CDR3 amino acids: CASSQGLAGSPSSTDTQYF. DNA of the CDR3: TGTGCCAGCAGCCAAGGACTAGCGGGGTCCCCTAGTAGCACAGATACGCAGTATTTT.

Points on this clone: This specimen includes other DNA sequences encoding the same CDR3. This chain joins TRBV19 and TRBJ2-2; possibly TRBD2 for D (5 bases). There are 15 residues in the CDR3. Between the trimmed V and J ends, which lost 1 base and 0 bases, there was a span of 6 bases. Looked up from germline, CDR1 is LNHDA and CDR2 is SQIVND (reference sequence). The CDR3 sequence is CASSIGGTNTGELFF. Written as DNA, the CDR3 is TGTGCCAGTAGTATAGGAGGGACGAACACCGGGGAGCTGTTTTTT.

This clone has just one count. A read error may produce the germline difference seen at one junction end. This chain uses TRBV7-7 with TRBJ2-1, with no clear D. CDR3 length: 15 amino acids. Germline V gene sequence: CDR1 SSHAT, CDR2 FNYEAQ (reference sequence). CDR3 coding DNA: TGTGCTAGCAGCTTATCCTCTAGTGCTAACAATGAGCAGTTCTTC. Its protein is CASSLSSSANNEQFF.

Note on this clone: At the DNA level, this CDR3 is encoded by other sequences in the same sample as well. The J gene is TRBJ1-1, the V gene TRBV18; tentative D call: TRBD1 (5 bases). The V end lost 2 bases, the J end lost 0 bases, and 7 bases lay between the germline ends. CDR1 and CDR2 (germline): KGHSH, LQKENI. The CDR3 totals 14 residues. The chain's CDR3 is CASSPGAVNTEAFF. The CDR3 DNA is TGTGCCAGCTCACCAGGGGCGGTGAACACTGAAGCTTTCTTT.

J is TRBJ1-1 and V is TRBV12-3 or TRBV12-4; 7 nucleotides align to TRBD1. This CDR3 contains 13 residues. V shed 4 bases and J 12 bases; nucleotides not matched to a gene: 11. CDR3 bases: TGTGCCAGCAGTTCATCGGACAGGACGGCAACTTTCTTT. Translating gives CASSSSDRTATFF.